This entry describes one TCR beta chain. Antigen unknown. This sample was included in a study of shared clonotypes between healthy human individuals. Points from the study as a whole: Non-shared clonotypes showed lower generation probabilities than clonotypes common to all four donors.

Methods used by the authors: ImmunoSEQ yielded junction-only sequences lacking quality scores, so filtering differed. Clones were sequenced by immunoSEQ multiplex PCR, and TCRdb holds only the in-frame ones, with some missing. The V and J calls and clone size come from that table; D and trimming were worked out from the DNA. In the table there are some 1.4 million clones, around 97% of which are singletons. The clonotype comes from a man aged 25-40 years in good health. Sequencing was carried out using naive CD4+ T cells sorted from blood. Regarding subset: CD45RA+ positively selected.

The CDR3 protein is CASTMGPPQETQYF. The CDR3 DNA is TGTGCCAGCACAATGGGACCTCCCCAAGAGACCCAGTACTTC. This chain joins TRBV18 and TRBJ2-5; D assignment may be TRBD1 or TRBD2 (5 bases each). The length of the CDR3 is 14 residues. Between the trimmed V and J ends, which lost 8 bases and 1 base, there was a span of 14 bases. Germline V gene sequence: CDR1 KGHSH, CDR2 LQKENI.